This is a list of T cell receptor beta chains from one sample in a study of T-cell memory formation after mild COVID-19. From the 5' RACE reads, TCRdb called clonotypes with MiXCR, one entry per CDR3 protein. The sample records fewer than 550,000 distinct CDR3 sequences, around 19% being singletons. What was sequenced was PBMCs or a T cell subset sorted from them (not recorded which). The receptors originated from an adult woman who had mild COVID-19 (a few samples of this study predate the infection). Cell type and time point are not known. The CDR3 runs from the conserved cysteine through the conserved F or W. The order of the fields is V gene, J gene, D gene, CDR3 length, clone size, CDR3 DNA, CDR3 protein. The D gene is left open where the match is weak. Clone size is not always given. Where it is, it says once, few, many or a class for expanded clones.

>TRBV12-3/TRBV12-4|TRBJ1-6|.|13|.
TGTGCCAGCAGGGGGCCCTTGAATTCACCCCTCCACTTT
CASRGPLNSPLHF
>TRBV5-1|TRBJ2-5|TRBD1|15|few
TGCGCCAGCAGCTGGGGGACAGGACCCCAAGAGACCCAGTACTTC
CASSWGTGPQETQYF
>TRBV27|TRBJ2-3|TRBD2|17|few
TGTGCCAGCAGTCTACGGGGACTAGCGGGGATCACAGATACGCAGTATTTT
CASSLRGLAGITDTQYF
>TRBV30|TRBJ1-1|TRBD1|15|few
TGTGCCTGGAGTGTTGGCCTAACAGGGGCCGCTGAAGCTTTCTTT
CAWSVGLTGAAEAFF
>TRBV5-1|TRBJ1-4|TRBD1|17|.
TGCGCCAGCAGCCAACAGGGGGCCGGGGCAACTAATGAAAAACTGTTTTTT
CASSQQGAGATNEKLFF
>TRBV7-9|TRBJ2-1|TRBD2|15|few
TGTGCCAGCAGCCACCGGACTAGCGGAAGTAATGAGCAGTTCTTC
CASSHRTSGSNEQFF
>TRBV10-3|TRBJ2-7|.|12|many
TGTGCCATCAGTGAGTCATCCTACGAGCAGTACTTC
CAISESSYEQYF
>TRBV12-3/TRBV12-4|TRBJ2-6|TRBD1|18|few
TGTGCCAGCAGTTTACAGGGACAGGGCTCCTCTGGGGCCAACGTCCTGACTTTC
CASSLQGQGSSGANVLTF
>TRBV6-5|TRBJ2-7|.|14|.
TGTGCCAGCCGGACAGACTATTCTTCTCGCGAGCAGTACTTC
CASRTDYSSREQYF
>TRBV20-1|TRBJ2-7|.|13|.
TGCAGTGCCAGGGAGCCCTTTTCGTACGAGCAGTACTTC
CSAREPFSYEQYF
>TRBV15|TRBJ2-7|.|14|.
TGTGCCACCAGCAGAGCCGCGACTCACTACGAGCAGTACTTC
CATSRAATHYEQYF
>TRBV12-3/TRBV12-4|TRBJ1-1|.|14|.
TGTGCCAGCAGTTTAGGCATACGGAAAACTGAAGCTTTCTTT
CASSLGIRKTEAFF
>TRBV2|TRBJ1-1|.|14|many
TGTGCCAGCAGTCCACTACGGGGAAACACTGAAGCTTTCTTT
CASSPLRGNTEAFF
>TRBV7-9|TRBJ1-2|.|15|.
TGTGCCAGCAGCTTGGCGGCTGCAGTAGGCTATGGCTACACCTTC
CASSLAAAVGYGYTF
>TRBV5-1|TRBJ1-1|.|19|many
TGCGCCAGCAGCTTGGGGGACCCGGGTTTGGCTACCATGAACACTGAAGCTTTCTTT
CASSLGDPGLATMNTEAFF
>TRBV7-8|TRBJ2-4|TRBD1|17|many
TGTGCCAGCAGCTTAGCGGCCTTGGGGACAGGGGGAAACATTCAGTACTTC
CASSLAALGTGGNIQYF
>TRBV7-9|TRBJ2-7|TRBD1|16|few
TGTGCCAGCAGCGGCAGGGGGAGTACCCCTTCCTACGAGCAGTACTTC
CASSGRGSTPSYEQYF
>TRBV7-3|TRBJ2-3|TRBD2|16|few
TGTGCCAGCAGCCTGTATGGGAGCGGGAGTCCAGATACGCAGTATTTT
CASSLYGSGSPDTQYF
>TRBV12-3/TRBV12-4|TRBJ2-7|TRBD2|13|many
TGTGCCAGCAGTTCGGGGGGTGGTGGAGAGCAGTACTTC
CASSSGGGGEQYF
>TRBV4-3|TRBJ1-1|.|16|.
TGCGCCAGCAGCCAAGATATAGGACTCTTGAACACTGAAGCTTTCTTT
CASSQDIGLLNTEAFF
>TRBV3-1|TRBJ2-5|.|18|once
TGTGCCAGCAGCCAAGATTCCTGGCTAGCCGAGGGGGGAAGGACCCAGTACTTC
CASSQDSWLAEGGRTQYF
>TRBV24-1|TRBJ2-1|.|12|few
TGTGCCACCAGTGATGTGGGCAATGAGCAGTTCTTC
CATSDVGNEQFF
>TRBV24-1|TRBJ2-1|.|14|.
TGTGCCACCAGCGCTTTGGCGGGGGCGAATGAGCAGTTCTTC
CATSALAGANEQFF
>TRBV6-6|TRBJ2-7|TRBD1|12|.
TGTGCCACCCGACAGGGAGTGAGCGAGCAGTACTTC
CATRQGVSEQYF
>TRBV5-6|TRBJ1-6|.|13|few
TGTGCCAGCGGCGTGTTGACTTTTTCACCCCTCCACTTT
CASGVLTFSPLHF
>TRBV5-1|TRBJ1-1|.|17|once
TGCGCCAGCAGCTCAGAGGACCGACTCGACCAGAACACTGAAGCTTTCTTT
CASSSEDRLDQNTEAFF
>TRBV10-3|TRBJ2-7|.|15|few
TGTGCCATCAGTGATGGAGCTACACTGTCCTACGAGCAGTACTTC
CAISDGATLSYEQYF
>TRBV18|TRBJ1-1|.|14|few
TGTGCCAGCTCGCCGGGGGGGAAGAACACTGAAGCTTTCTTT
CASSPGGKNTEAFF
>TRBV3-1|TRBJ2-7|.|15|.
TGTGCCAGCAGCCAGATCAGCCGTCCGTTCTACGAGCAGTACTTC
CASSQISRPFYEQYF
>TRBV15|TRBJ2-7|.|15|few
TGTGCCACCAGCAGAGCTCGGGGTAACAGGTACGAGCAGTACTTC
CATSRARGNRYEQYF